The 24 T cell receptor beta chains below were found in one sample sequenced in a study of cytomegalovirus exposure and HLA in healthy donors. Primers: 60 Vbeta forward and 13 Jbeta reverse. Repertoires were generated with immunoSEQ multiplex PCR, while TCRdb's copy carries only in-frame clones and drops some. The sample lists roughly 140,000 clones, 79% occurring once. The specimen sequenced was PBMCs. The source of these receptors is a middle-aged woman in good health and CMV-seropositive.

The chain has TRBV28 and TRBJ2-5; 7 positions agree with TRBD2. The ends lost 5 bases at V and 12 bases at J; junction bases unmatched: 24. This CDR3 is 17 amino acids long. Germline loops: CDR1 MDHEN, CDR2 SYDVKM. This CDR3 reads CASSLLRTSTLYVPKYF. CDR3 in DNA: TGTGCCAGCAGTCTTTTAAGGACTAGTACGCTTTATGTCCCTAAGTACTTC. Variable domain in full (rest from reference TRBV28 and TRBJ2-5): DVKVTQSSRYLVKRTGEKVFLECVQDMDHENMFWYRQDPGLGLRLIYFSYDVKMKEKGDIPEGYSVSREKKERFSLILESASTNQTSMYLCASSLLRTSTLYVPKYFGPGTRLLVL.

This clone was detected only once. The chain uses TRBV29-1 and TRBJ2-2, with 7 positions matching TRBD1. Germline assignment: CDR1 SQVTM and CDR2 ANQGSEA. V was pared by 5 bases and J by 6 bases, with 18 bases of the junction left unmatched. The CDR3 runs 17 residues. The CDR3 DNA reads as TGCAGCGTTCAACTCCAGACAGGGCAAGCTCGGGCCGGGGAGCTGTTTTTT. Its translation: CSVQLQTGQARAGELFF.

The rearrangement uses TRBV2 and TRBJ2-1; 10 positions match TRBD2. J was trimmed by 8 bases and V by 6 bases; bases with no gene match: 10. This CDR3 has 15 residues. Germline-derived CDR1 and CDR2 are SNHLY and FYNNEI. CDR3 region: CASSQRGGKSDEQFF. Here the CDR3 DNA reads TGTGCCAGCAGCCAGCGGGGGGGTAAAAGTGATGAGCAGTTCTTC. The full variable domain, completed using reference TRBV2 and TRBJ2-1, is EPEVTQTPSHQVTQMGQEVILRCVPISNHLYFYWYRQILGQKVEFLVSFYNNEISEKSEIFDDQFSVERPDGSNFTLKIRSTKLEDSAMYFCASSQRGGKSDEQFFGPGTRLTVL.

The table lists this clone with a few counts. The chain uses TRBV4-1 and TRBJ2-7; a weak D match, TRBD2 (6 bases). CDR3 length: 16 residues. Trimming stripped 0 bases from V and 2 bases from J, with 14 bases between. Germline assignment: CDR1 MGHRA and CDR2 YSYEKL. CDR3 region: CASSQEWRGPTYEQYF. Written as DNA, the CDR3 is TGCGCCAGCAGCCAAGAGTGGCGGGGTCCTACCTACGAGCAGTACTTC.

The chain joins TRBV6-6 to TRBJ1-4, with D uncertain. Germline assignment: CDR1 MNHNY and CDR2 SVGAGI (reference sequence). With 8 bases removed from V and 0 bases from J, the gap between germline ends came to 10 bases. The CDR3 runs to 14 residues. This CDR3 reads CASAEDATNEKLFF. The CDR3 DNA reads TGTGCCAGCGCAGAGGATGCAACTAATGAAAAACTGTTTTTT.

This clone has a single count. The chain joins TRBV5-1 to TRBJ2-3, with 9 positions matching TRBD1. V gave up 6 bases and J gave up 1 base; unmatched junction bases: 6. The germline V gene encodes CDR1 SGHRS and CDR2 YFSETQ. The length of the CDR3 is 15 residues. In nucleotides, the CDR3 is TGCGCCAGCACCCGACAGGGGGTCGGCACAGATACGCAGTATTTT. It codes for CASTRQGVGTDTQYF.

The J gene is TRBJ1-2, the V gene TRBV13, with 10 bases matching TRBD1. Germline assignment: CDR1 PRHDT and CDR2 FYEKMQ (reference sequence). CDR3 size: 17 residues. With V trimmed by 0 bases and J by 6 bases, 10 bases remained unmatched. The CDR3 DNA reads TGTGCCAGCAGCTTAGGAGAGACAGGGGGCCGAGGGGATGGCTACACCTTC. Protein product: CASSLGETGGRGDGYTF. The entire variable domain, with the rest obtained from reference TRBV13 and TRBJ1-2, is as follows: AAGVIQSPRHLIKEKRETATLKCYPIPRHDTVYWYQQGPGQDPQFLISFYEKMQSDKGSIPDRFSAQQFSDYHSELNMSSLELGDSALYFCASSLGETGGRGDGYTFGSGTRLTVV.

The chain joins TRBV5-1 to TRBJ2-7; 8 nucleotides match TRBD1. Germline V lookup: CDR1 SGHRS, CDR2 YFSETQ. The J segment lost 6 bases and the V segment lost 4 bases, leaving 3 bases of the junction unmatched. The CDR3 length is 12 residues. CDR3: CASSPTGGEQYF. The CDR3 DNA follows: TGCGCCAGCAGCCCTACAGGGGGCGAGCAGTACTTC.

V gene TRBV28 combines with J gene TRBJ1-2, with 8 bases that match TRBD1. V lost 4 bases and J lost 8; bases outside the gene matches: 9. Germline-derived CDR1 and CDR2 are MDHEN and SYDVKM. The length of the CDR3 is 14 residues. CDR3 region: CASSWAGQAWGYTF. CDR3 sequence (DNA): TGTGCCAGCAGTTGGGCGGGACAGGCCTGGGGCTACACCTTC.

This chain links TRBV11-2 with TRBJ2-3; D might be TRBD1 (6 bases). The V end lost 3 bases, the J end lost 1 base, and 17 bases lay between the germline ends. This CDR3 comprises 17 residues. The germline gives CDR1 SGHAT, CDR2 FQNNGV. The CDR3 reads CASSFFRQGLGTDTQYF. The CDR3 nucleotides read TGTGCCAGCAGCTTTTTTCGGCAGGGGCTGGGCACAGATACGCAGTATTTT.

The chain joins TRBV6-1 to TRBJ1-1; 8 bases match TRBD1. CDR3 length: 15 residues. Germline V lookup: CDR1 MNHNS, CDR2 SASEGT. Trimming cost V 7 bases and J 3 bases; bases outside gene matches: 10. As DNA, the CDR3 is TGTGCCAGCAATACAGGGGGATACTTTTACACTGAAGCTTTCTTT. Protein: CASNTGGYFYTEAFF.

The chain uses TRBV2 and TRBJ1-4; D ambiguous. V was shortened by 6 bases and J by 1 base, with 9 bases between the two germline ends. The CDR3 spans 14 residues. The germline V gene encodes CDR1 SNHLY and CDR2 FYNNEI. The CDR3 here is CASRSRETNEKLFF. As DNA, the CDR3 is TGTGCCAGCAGAAGTCGAGAAACTAATGAAAAACTGTTTTTT.

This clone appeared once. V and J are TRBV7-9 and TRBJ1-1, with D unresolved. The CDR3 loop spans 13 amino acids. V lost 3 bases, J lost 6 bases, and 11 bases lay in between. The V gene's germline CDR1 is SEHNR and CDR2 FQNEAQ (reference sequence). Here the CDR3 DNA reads TGTGCCAGCAGCTTCGAAAGGCGGGCTGAAGCTTTCTTT. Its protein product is CASSFERRAEAFF.

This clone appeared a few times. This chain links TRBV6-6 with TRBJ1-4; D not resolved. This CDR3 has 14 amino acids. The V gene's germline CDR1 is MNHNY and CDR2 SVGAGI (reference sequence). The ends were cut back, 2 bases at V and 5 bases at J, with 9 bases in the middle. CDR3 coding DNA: TGTGCCAGCAGTTACAGGGAGAGGAATGAAAAACTGTTTTTT. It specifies CASSYRERNEKLFF.

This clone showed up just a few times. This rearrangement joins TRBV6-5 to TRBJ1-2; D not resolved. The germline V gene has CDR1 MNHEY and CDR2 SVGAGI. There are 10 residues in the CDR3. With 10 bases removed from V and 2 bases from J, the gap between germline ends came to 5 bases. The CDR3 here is CATVNYGYTF. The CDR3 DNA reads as TGTGCCACCGTGAACTATGGCTACACCTTC.

The DNA of the CDR3 is TGTGCCAGTAGCCCAGCTGGACTAGCGGATAACAATGAGCAGTTCTTC. Protein product: CASSPAGLADNNEQFF. V usage is TRBV19 and J usage is TRBJ2-1; 10 positions match TRBD2. Germline V gene sequence: CDR1 LNHDA, CDR2 SQIVND (reference sequence). The trim removed 6 bases at V and 5 bases at J, leaving 10 bases unmatched. The CDR3 length is 16 residues.

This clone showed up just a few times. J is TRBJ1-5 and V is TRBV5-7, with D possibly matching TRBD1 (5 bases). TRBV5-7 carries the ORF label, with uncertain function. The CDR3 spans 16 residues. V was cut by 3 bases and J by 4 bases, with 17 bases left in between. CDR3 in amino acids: CASSSWRGICNQPQHF. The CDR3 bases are TGTGCCAGCAGCTCATGGAGGGGAATTTGTAATCAGCCCCAGCATTTT.

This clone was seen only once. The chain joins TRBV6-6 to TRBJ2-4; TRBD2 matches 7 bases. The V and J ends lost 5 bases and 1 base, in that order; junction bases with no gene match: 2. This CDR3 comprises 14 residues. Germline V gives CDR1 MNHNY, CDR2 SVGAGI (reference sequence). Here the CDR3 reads CASSRGVAKNIQYF. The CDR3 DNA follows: TGTGCCAGCAGTCGGGGGGTGGCCAAAAACATTCAGTACTTC.

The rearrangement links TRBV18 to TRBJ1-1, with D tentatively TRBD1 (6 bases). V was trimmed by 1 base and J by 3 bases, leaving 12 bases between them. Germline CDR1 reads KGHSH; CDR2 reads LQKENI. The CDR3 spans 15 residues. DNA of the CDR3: TGTGCCAGCTCACCACGCCTGGGGGCGGACACTGAAGCTTTCTTT. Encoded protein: CASSPRLGADTEAFF.

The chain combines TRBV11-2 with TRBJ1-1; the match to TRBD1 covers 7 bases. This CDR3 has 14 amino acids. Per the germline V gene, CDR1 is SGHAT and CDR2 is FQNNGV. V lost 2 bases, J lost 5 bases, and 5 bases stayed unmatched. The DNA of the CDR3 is TGTGCCAGCAGCTTACAGGGGGATAGTACTGAAGCTTTCTTT. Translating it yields CASSLQGDSTEAFF. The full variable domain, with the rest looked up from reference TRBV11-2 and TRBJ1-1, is EAGVAQSPRYKIIEKRQSVAFWCNPISGHATLYWYQQILGQGPKLLIQFQNNGVVDDSQLPKDRFSAERLKGVDSTLKIQPAKLEDSAVYLCASSLQGDSTEAFFGQGTRLTVV.

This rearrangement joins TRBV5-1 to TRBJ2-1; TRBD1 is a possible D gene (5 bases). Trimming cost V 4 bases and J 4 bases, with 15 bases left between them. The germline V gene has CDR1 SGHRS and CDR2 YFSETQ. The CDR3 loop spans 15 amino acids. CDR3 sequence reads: CASSPGLTSYNEQFF. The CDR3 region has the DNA TGCGCCAGCAGCCCAGGGTTAACGAGTTACAATGAGCAGTTCTTC.

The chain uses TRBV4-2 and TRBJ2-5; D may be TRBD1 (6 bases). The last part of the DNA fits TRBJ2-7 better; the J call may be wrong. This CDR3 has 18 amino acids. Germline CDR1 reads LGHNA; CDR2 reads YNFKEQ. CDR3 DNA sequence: TGTGCCAGCAGCCAAGATACTCCTTCCCGAGACAGGTTTGGCGAGCAGTACTTC. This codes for CASSQDTPSRDRFGEQYF.

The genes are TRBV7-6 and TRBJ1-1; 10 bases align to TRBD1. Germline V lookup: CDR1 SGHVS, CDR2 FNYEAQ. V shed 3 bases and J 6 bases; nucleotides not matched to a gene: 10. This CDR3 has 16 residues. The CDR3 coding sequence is TGTGCCAGCAGCTTGACAGGGGGCGCCAATCTGGCTGAAGCTTTCTTT. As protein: CASSLTGGANLAEAFF. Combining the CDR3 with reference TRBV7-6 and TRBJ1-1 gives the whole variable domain GAGVSQSPRYKVTKRGQDVALRCDPISGHVSLYWYRQALGQGPEFLTYFNYEAQQDKSGLPNDRFSAERPEGSISTLTIQRTEQRDSAMYRCASSLTGGANLAEAFFGQGTRLTVV.

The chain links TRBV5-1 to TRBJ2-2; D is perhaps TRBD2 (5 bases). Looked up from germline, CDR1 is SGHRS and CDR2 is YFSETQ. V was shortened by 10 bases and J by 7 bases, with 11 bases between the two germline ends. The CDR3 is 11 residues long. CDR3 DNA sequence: TGCGCCCTTCCTGCGGGCGGGGAGCTGTTTTTT. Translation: CALPAGGELFF.